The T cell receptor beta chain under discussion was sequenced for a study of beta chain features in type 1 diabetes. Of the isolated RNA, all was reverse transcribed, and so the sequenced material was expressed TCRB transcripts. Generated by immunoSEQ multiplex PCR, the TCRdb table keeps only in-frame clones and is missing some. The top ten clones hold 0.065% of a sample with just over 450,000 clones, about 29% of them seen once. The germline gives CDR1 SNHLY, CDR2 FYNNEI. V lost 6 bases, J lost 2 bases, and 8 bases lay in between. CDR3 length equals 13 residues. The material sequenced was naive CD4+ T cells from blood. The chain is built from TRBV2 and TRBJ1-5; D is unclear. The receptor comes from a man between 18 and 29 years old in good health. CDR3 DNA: TGTGCCAGCAGGTACGTGGGCAATCAGCCCCAGCATTTT. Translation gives CASRYVGNQPQHF.